The 30 T cell receptor beta chains below come from one sample, sequenced in a study of PD-1 blockade in classical Hodgkin lymphoma. Libraries were prepared by immunoSEQ multiplex PCR; TCRdb keeps only in-frame clonotypes and omits some of them. The table has about 41,000 clones, around 83% seen once. Following autologous stem cell transplantation, relapse occurred in every patient, and exposure to brentuximab vedotin varied. This specimen was peripheral blood mononuclear cells (PBMCs), taken before the second cycle of nivolumab. Receptors were obtained from a human donor with classical Hodgkin lymphoma.

J is TRBJ2-7 and V is TRBV18; D possibly corresponds to TRBD1 (6 bases). Per germline, CDR1 KGHSH and CDR2 LQKENI. The ends were cut back, 11 bases at V and 4 bases at J, with 21 bases in the middle. The CDR3 contains 14 residues. This CDR3 is CAASRRGGSYEQYF. In nucleotides, the CDR3 is TGTGCCGCATCCAGGCGAGGGGGATCGTACGAGCAGTACTTC.

This clone has only a few counts. The chain links TRBV29-1 to TRBJ1-1; D is unclear. Germline CDR1 reads SQVTM; CDR2 reads ANQGSEA. The CDR3 totals 11 residues. V lost 2 bases and J lost 10, with 11 bases in between. CDR3 protein: CSVESVSAAFF. The CDR3 nucleotides read TGCAGCGTTGAAAGTGTGTCCGCAGCTTTCTTT. Supplemented by reference TRBV29-1 and TRBJ1-1, the full variable domain reads SAVISQKPSRDICQRGTSLTIQCQVDSQVTMMFWYRQQPGQSLTLIATANQGSEATYESGFVIDKFPISRPNLTFSTLTVSNMSPEDSSIYLCSVESVSAAFFGQGTRLTVV.

The chain employs TRBV10-3 and TRBJ2-7; D remains unclear. Deletions cut 2 bases from V and 2 bases from J, with 7 bases between. This CDR3 comprises 13 residues. From germline, CDR1 is ENHRY and CDR2 SYGVKD. The CDR3 DNA reads as TGTGCCATCAGTGAGGGCAGCGCCTACGAGCAGTACTTC. This encodes CAISEGSAYEQYF.

This chain connects TRBV18 to TRBJ1-6; the D is unclear. CDR1 is KGHSH and CDR2 is LQKENI in the germline V gene. The CDR3 has 17 amino acids. Trimming cost V 1 base and J 9 bases, with 19 bases left between them. The CDR3 DNA sequence: TGTGCCAGCTCACCACGCGGCCTCCAGGTCGATTCTTCACCCCTCCACTTT. Translating gives CASSPRGLQVDSSPLHF.

This sequence joins TRBV14 and TRBJ2-5; 8 nucleotides line up with TRBD2. This CDR3 is built from 16 residues. J lost 7 bases, V lost 1 base, and 11 bases had no gene match. The germline gives CDR1 SGHDN, CDR2 FVKESK. CDR3 region: CASSQVFSGAMMTQYF. In DNA, the CDR3 is TGTGCCAGCAGCCAAGTCTTTAGCGGGGCAATGATGACCCAGTACTTC.

The sample holds one count of this clone. The chain couples TRBV6-4 to TRBJ2-1, with TRBD1 as a possible D gene (5 bases). V was shortened by 2 bases and J by 0 bases, with 5 bases between the two germline ends. The CDR3 has 14 amino acids. The germline V gene encodes CDR1 MRHNA and CDR2 SNTAGT. In DNA form, the CDR3 reads TGTGCCAGCAGTGACGACAGCTCCTACAATGAGCAGTTCTTC. This encodes CASSDDSSYNEQFF.

The chain employs TRBV18 and TRBJ2-3; TRBD1 might be the D (5 bases). V was pared by 8 bases and J by 2 bases, with 17 bases between. This CDR3 spans 15 amino acids. The germline CDR1 and CDR2 sequences are KGHSH and LQKENI. CDR3 nucleotides: TGTGCCAGCCTGTCAGGGAAGGGGATCACAGATACGCAGTATTTT. Amino acids: CASLSGKGITDTQYF.

The chain joins TRBV7-3 to TRBJ2-1, with a tentative D call TRBD2 (6 bases). The V and J ends lost 5 bases and 5 bases respectively, with 16 bases between them. The CDR3 length is 15 residues. CDR1 is SGHTA, CDR2 FQGTGA, per germline. In nucleotides, the CDR3 is TGTGCCAGCAGCCCCAATAGCGGAGCTAACAATGAGCAGTTCTTC. Its protein product is CASSPNSGANNEQFF.

This clone appeared a single time. This chain connects TRBV4-2 to TRBJ2-3; D gene ambiguous. Germline values: CDR1 LGHNA, CDR2 YNFKEQ. The CDR3 has 15 amino acids. The V gene lost 1 base and the J gene lost 2 bases, with 10 bases spanning the gap. The CDR3 loop reads CASSQGGEITDTQYF. CDR3 coding DNA: TGTGCCAGCAGCCAAGGTGGAGAGATCACAGATACGCAGTATTTT.

V usage is TRBV9 and J usage is TRBJ1-2; D not resolved. CDR1 SGDLS and CDR2 YYNGEE come from the germline V gene. V was trimmed by 0 bases and J by 7 bases, leaving 13 bases between them. The CDR3 covers 14 residues. The chain's CDR3 is CASSVGSVLRGYTF. CDR3 nucleotide sequence: TGTGCCAGCAGCGTAGGCTCCGTCCTGCGTGGCTACACCTTC.

The gene calls are TRBV5-1 and TRBJ2-1; D might be TRBD1 (7 bases). V dropped 3 bases and J dropped 9 bases, with 22 bases sitting between them. Germline-derived CDR1 and CDR2 are SGHRS and YFSETQ. The CDR3 sequence is 16 residues long. The CDR3 reads CASSSMTGRGNGEQFF. The CDR3 DNA reads TGCGCCAGCAGCTCCATGACAGGGCGGGGTAACGGTGAGCAGTTCTTC.

V and J are TRBV25-1 and TRBJ1-6; possibly TRBD1 for D (6 bases). Germline lookup yields CDR1 MGHDK and CDR2 SYGVNS. V lost 3 bases to trimming and J lost 0 bases, with 12 bases between them. The CDR3 has 17 residues. CDR3 bases: TGTGCCAGCAGTGATTTAACAGGGTCCTCCTATAATTCACCCCTCCACTTT. Amino acids: CASSDLTGSSYNSPLHF.

The V and J genes are TRBV28 and TRBJ2-5; 7 nucleotides agree with TRBD2. V lost 7 bases, J lost 4 bases, and 21 bases stayed unmatched. Germline V gene data show CDR1 as MDHEN and CDR2 as SYDVKM. The CDR3 is 18 amino acids. The DNA of the CDR3 is TGTGCCAGCACCAAAGCGGGGCAGGTCATGAGTCATCGAGAGACCCAGTACTTC. Protein product: CASTKAGQVMSHRETQYF.

The rearrangement uses TRBV10-2 and TRBJ2-3; a weak D match, TRBD2 (7 bases). The CDR3 has 14 amino acids. Germline V gives CDR1 WSHSY, CDR2 SAAADI. The V end was cut by 4 bases, the J end by 2 bases, with 10 bases between. CDR3 bases: TGCGCCAGCAGTGGGGGGGGGCCCACAGATACGCAGTATTTT. Amino acid sequence: CASSGGGPTDTQYF.

V and J are TRBV28 and TRBJ1-4; tentatively, D is TRBD1 (6 bases). With 8 bases removed from V and 7 bases from J, the gap between germline ends came to 17 bases. CDR3 length equals 14 residues. The germline CDR1 and CDR2 sequences are MDHEN and SYDVKM. CDR3 residues: CASGPGGASEKLFF. The CDR3, as DNA: TGTGCCAGCGGCCCGGGGGGCGCGTCTGAAAAACTGTTTTTT.

The gene calls are TRBV25-1 and TRBJ2-7, with a weak D call TRBD1 (5 bases). From germline, CDR1 is MGHDK and CDR2 SYGVNS. The CDR3 totals 15 residues. Trimming stripped 4 bases from V and 1 base from J, with 14 bases between. CDR3 nucleotide sequence: TGTGCCAGCAGTGGATTCAATAGGGGTTCCTACGAGCAGTACTTC. It yields the protein CASSGFNRGSYEQYF.

Only one count was recorded for this clone. J is TRBJ1-1 and V is TRBV27; D is possibly TRBD1 (5 bases). In germline, CDR1 is MNHEY, CDR2 SMNVEV (reference sequence). This CDR3 is 14 amino acids long. Trimming pared 6 bases from V and 1 base from J, leaving 12 bases between. CDR3 protein: CASRSGTGNTEAFF. In DNA form, the CDR3 reads TGTGCCAGCAGATCCGGGACGGGGAACACTGAAGCTTTCTTT.

The chain couples TRBV4-2 to TRBJ2-7; D possibly corresponds to TRBD2 (6 bases). V lost 0 bases and J lost 0, with 18 bases in between. Germline-derived CDR1 and CDR2 are LGHNA and YNFKEQ. The CDR3 runs to 18 residues. The CDR3 spells CASSQDLFVGLSSYEQYF. Written as DNA, the CDR3 is TGTGCCAGCAGCCAAGATCTTTTCGTGGGACTTTCCTCCTACGAGCAGTACTTC.

The table lists this clone with a count of one. V usage is TRBV28 and J usage is TRBJ2-1; 13 positions match TRBD2. Trimming took 5 bases from V and 5 from J; bases not matched to a gene: 6. The germline gives CDR1 MDHEN, CDR2 SYDVKM. This CDR3 region has 16 residues. CDR3 sequence: CASSLLAGGPDNEQFF. As DNA, the CDR3 is TGTGCCAGCAGTCTACTAGCGGGGGGGCCCGACAATGAGCAGTTCTTC.

Only a few counts were recorded for this clone. The genes are TRBV6-6 and TRBJ2-3, with D possibly matching TRBD2 (6 bases). CDR1 and CDR2 (germline): MNHNY, SVGAGI (reference sequence). The CDR3 spans 12 residues. V was trimmed by 6 bases and J by 6 bases, leaving 10 bases between them. CDR3 in amino acids: CASSLGGDTQYF. For the CDR3, the DNA is TGTGCCAGCAGCCTTGGGGGGGATACGCAGTATTTT.

The chain is built from TRBV18 and TRBJ2-2; 14 bases are a match to TRBD2. Per the germline V gene, CDR1 is KGHSH and CDR2 is LQKENI. After removal of 0 bases from V and 6 bases from J, the junction contained 0 bases not matched to a gene. CDR3 length: 16 residues. The CDR3 DNA sequence: TGTGCCAGCTCACCACCGGGACTAGCGGGAGCCGGGGAGCTGTTTTTT. This encodes CASSPPGLAGAGELFF.

The chain recombines TRBV29-1 with TRBJ2-2; 7 nucleotides match TRBD1. This CDR3 has 13 amino acids. Germline V gene lookup returns CDR1 SQVTM and CDR2 ANQGSEA. CDR3 sequence: CGRPNRGDGELFF. The CDR3 DNA follows: TGCGGTCGACCTAACAGGGGAGACGGGGAGCTGTTTTTT.

This sequence joins TRBV7-8 and TRBJ1-6; TRBD1 is a possible D gene (6 bases). Germline V gene sequence: CDR1 SGHVS, CDR2 FQNEAQ. This CDR3 spans 15 amino acids. V was shortened by 5 bases and J by 4 bases, with 12 bases between the two germline ends. CDR3 nucleotides: TGTGCCAGCAGCACAGGGCCGGGATATAATTCACCCCTCCACTTT. It translates to CASSTGPGYNSPLHF. The variable domain in full, with the rest retrieved from reference TRBV7-8 and TRBJ1-6, is GAGVSQSPRYKVAKRGQDVALRCDPISGHVSLFWYQQALGQGPEFLTYFQNEAQLDKSGLPSDRFFAERPEGSVSTLKIQRTQQEDSAVYLCASSTGPGYNSPLHFGNGTRLTVT.

The DNA for the CDR3 is TGTGCCAGCAGCCTCCGAAGGGGACCCGGAAACACCATATATTTT. As protein: CASSLRRGPGNTIYF. The chain employs TRBV13 and TRBJ1-3, with TRBD1 as a possible D gene (5 bases). Germline loops: CDR1 PRHDT, CDR2 FYEKMQ (reference sequence). The CDR3 extends over 15 amino acids. The V gene lost 5 bases and the J gene lost 4 bases, with 15 bases spanning the gap.

CDR3 amino acids: CASSLDDTDTQYF. In DNA form, the CDR3 reads TGTGCCAGCAGCTTGGATGACACAGATACGCAGTATTTT. J is TRBJ2-3 and V is TRBV11-3; D gene uncertain. Germline V CDR1 and CDR2: SGHNT, YENEEA. CDR3 length equals 13 residues. The V end was cut by 3 bases, the J end by 2 bases, with 6 bases between.

Remarks on this clone: This same CDR3 is encoded by further DNA sequences in the sample. V and J are TRBV5-1 and TRBJ1-4; the D gene is possibly TRBD1 (5 bases). CDR1 SGHRS and CDR2 YFSETQ come from the germline V gene. The CDR3 is made up of 14 amino acids. Trimming shortened V by 1 base and J by 5 bases, and 9 bases separated the two germline ends. DNA of the CDR3: TGCGCCAGCAGCTTGAATGGGGGGAATGAAAAACTGTTTTTT. This encodes CASSLNGGNEKLFF.

This rearrangement joins TRBV5-1 to TRBJ2-3; tentative D call: TRBD2 (6 bases). Per germline, CDR1 SGHRS and CDR2 YFSETQ. The CDR3 contains 16 residues. The V gene lost 7 bases and the J gene lost 2 bases, with 20 bases spanning the gap. The CDR3 sequence is CASDLYGGDTTDTQYF. The CDR3 DNA reads TGCGCCAGCGACTTGTACGGGGGAGACACCACAGATACGCAGTATTTT.

The CDR3 here is CASRPLGGDAKTQYF. DNA of the CDR3: TGTGCCAGCAGACCGTTAGGGGGGGATGCGAAGACCCAGTACTTC. The chain links TRBV28 to TRBJ2-5; maybe TRBD2 (7 bases). The CDR3 spans 15 residues. V lost 6 bases and J 6 bases, leaving 20 bases between the germline ends. Per the germline V gene, CDR1 is MDHEN and CDR2 is SYDVKM.

The V call is TRBV5-4, the J call TRBJ2-7, with 11 bases matching TRBD2. The V and J ends lost 4 bases and 9 bases, in that order; junction bases with no gene match: 15. CDR3 length: 16 amino acids. Per the germline V gene, CDR1 is SGHNT and CDR2 is YYREEE (reference sequence). CDR3 DNA: TGTGCCAGCAGCCCCCTTGAGGGAACTAGCGGGAGAAGGCAGTACTTC. It codes for CASSPLEGTSGRRQYF.

This clone occurred a few times. The genes are TRBV6-5 and TRBJ2-2, with a tentative D call TRBD1 (6 bases). CDR3 length: 13 residues. Germline lookup yields CDR1 MNHEY and CDR2 SVGAGI. Trimming pared 2 bases from V and 6 bases from J, leaving 7 bases between. CDR3 sequence reads: CASSYRTAGELFF. The CDR3 DNA sequence: TGTGCCAGCAGTTACCGGACAGCCGGGGAGCTGTTTTTT.